This record looks at one T cell receptor beta chain sequence and its context. Antigen: not known. The sample has other DNA sequences that encode this CDR3 too. The sorted-subset replicate PCRs were given around 200 ng DNA, which is 25,000 to 35,000 T cell genomes. Clones were sequenced by immunoSEQ multiplex PCR, and TCRdb holds only the in-frame ones, with some missing. The table has about 2,100,000 clones, under 95% seen once; the top ten hold roughly 1.7%. Naive CD8 cells comprised CD45RO-negative, CCR7-positively selected cells, excluding terminally differentiated effector memory CD45RA+ cells. Donors comprised only Caucasian adults living in Nashville, Tennessee. This record belongs to a study of shared clonotypes between healthy human individuals. General study findings and limits: Naive subsets generally had larger estimated richness than memory subsets.

The source of this sequence is a young man in good health. Some clones in this sample may be carry-over from other donors' samples. The sequencing sample was made of naive CD8+ T cells from PBMCs.

The CDR3, as DNA: TGTGCCAGCAGTTTCGGACAGGGTTACGAGCAGTACTTC. As protein: CASSFGQGYEQYF. This rearrangement joins TRBV27 to TRBJ2-7, with 8 positions matching TRBD1. Germline V CDR1 and CDR2: MNHEY, SMNVEV (reference sequence). CDR3 length equals 13 residues. V was clipped by 3 bases and J by 4 bases; unmatched bases: 2.